This T cell receptor (beta chain) comes out of a study of cytomegalovirus exposure and HLA in healthy donors (dated by TCRdb to the late 2010s). About the study as a whole: An earlier analysis of several hundred of the donors reported roughly 270 Gb of sequence data and 100 million to 140 million unique TCR beta sequences from 190 million or so T cells. Around 320 gigabases of sequencing data and 80 million or so unique TCR sequences were included in an early release covering roughly 600 HLA-typed donors. Among the roughly 430 genotyped donors, around 79% belonged to the genetic ancestry cluster associated with self-reported Caucasian donors. The study was designed to test whether signatures of past pathogen exposure could be identified by cataloging public T cell receptors. The study used immunosequencing to profile the T cell repertoires of approximately 650 subjects and linked those repertoires to cytomegalovirus serostatus. Along with the approximately 620-subject first cohort, a separate validation cohort of about 110 different subjects was used. The study combined high-throughput TCR immunosequencing, statistical association of individual TCRs with disease status, and machine learning to predict cytomegalovirus infection status. A later analysis re-examined previously published TCR beta repertoires from 600 to 700 donors and added high-resolution HLA genotyping to investigate patterns of TCR occurrence. Rather than drawing on any new phenotypic data, the later analysis identified candidate immune exposures from TCR beta sequences and the way those sequences occurred across donors. To decide whether each TCR beta V gene segment behaved as functional or pseudogenic, an earlier analysis of some 600 of the donors relied on high-throughput TCR beta sequencing. Donor age, sex, ethnicity and CMV serostatus were compiled alongside the repertoire data. A later genetic analysis used genome-wide SNP genotypes for about 65% of the 666 donors, treating that subset as a discovery cohort. Every discovery cohort repertoire had been produced on one sequencing platform. Class I and class II HLA loci were covered by the typing at four-digit resolution. The number of donors typed differed by locus, with roughly 629-640 for A, B, C, DRB1 and DQB1, 522 for DQA1, 600 to 610 for DPA1, and 450 to 480 for DPB1. Because of strong linkage in the cohort, four to six DR-DQ haplotypes were treated as single units for association and clustering. Across about 370 genotyped donors of the cohort, an average of 235,054 unique TCR beta nucleotide sequences per donor were sequenced, and roughly a sixth of those sequences were non-productive. Overall results and qualifications from the work: It was suggested by the authors that the approach could potentially be generalized to other disease states and immunological phenotypes. Some IMGT-functional V segments, including TRBV6-2 and TRBV6-3, could not be distinguished by the 87-base-pair reads and were therefore excluded. Correlated functional status among segregating V segments might reflect linkage disequilibrium, but an unknown experimental factor could not be ruled out. Approximately 16 rarely observed V segments, including chromosome 9 orphons, were excluded from the earlier analysis of approximately 500 of the donors because counts were too low. The sequencing pipeline was judged likely to have produced a cluster of highly shared sequence variants as a technical artifact. In a later analysis, most CMV-associated TCR beta chains were found to appear HLA-restricted, with HLA associations seemingly driven largely by CMV exposure. In an earlier analysis of more than 450 of the donors, most TCR beta V segments were observed in productive rearrangements about 90% or about 30% of the time, broadly matching IMGT annotations. When HLA alleles, especially DR and DQ, strongly co-occurred, TCR associations were difficult to assign to individual alleles. While some public TCRs were present in many individuals, most TCR sequences turned up only very rarely across donors. Because HLA typing was unavailable for some donors at each locus, only the typed subset was used in association tests. The classifier was reported to diagnose cytomegalovirus status with high specificity and sensitivity in both the original and validation cohorts. In a later analysis, HLA-associated TCR beta chains were found to be more clonally expanded and to have lower generation probabilities than equally common non-associated chains. Immune exposure information for the cohort was limited to CMV serostatus. V-gene and J-gene trimming of TCR beta chains was associated with a missense DCLRE1C variant in a later genetic analysis, and the association was replicated in an independent cohort. A further reported finding was that TCR beta sequences accurately predicted the HLA-A and HLA-B alleles for most subjects in the first cohort. Three of the identified cytomegalovirus-associated TCR beta chains were confirmed in vitro to be specific for cytomegalovirus antigens. In the study, approximately 150 TCR beta chains were listed as associated with cytomegalovirus. Sequencing depth was assumed to be roughly uniform across donors in the presence/absence analyses, though that assumption may not hold. In a later analysis, several top co-occurrence clusters were reported to appear linked to parvovirus B19, influenza, CMV and Epstein-Barr virus. At a false discovery rate of 0.05, a later analysis linked around 15,000 TCR beta sequences to specific HLA alleles. The cohort was sequenced for TCR beta chains only, and without alpha or paired-chain data the features that could be detected were limited. Compared with the approximately 600-donor mean, donors in an Asian-associated ancestry cluster had fewer N-insertions in productive TCRs, according to a later genetic analysis. In a later analysis, TCR association rates were found to vary across HLA loci, with the most associated TCRs seen for DRB1 alleles and the fewest for HLA-C alleles.

Library prep was done by the immunoSEQ multiplex PCR assay. For the multiplex PCR, a mixture combining 60 forward primers for TCR Vbeta segments and 13 reverse primers for TCR Jbeta segments was used. The CDR3 region of rearranged TCR beta genes was amplified from genomic DNA by a multiplex PCR assay. The amplified TCR beta libraries were sequenced on the Illumina HiSeq System as 87-base-pair reads. Per the authors' processing: In a later analysis, tens of millions of unique TCR beta chains were counted across the approximately 670 repertoires, and some 10 million of these chains were shared by at least two donors. A nearest-neighbor algorithm error-corrected the raw reads and collapsed the reads into unique sequences, merging closely related sequences to remove PCR and sequencing errors. V, D and J gene segments were assigned by aligning CDR3 sequences to IMGT reference sequences. For a sequence to be retained, at least a six-nucleotide match to both a V gene segment and a J gene segment was required. A rearrangement counted as productive if the CDR3 had no stop codons and remained in frame with V and J, and every other rearrangement counted as non-productive. CDR3 was defined according to IMGT convention as the region running from the second conserved V-encoded cysteine to the conserved J-encoded phenylalanine. In an earlier analysis of 500 to 650 of the donors, sequences lacking an unambiguous match to a single V gene segment were excluded. An earlier analysis of about 590 of the donors classified V segments as functional when productive rearrangements were above 56.7% and as segregating when the standard deviation between donors was above 5%. A statistical classification framework was built for diagnosing cytomegalovirus status from the catalog of TCR beta chain sequences. A later analysis assigned V and J genes by comparing TCR nucleotide sequences with IMGT/GENE-DB human TR gene sequences. Using the TCRdist pipeline, a later analysis assigned CDR3 sequences along with most-parsimonious VDJ recombination scenarios. In a later analysis, every TCR beta chain was defined by the combination of its CDR3 amino acid sequence and its V-gene family, and reads without a unique V-gene family were dropped. A later analysis removed 550 to 700 highly shared, low-generation-probability nucleotide sequences to deal with suspected cross-contamination and a sequencing artifact. A later analysis calculated a clonal expansion index for each public chain from normalized within-repertoire ranks of inferred template counts. In a later analysis, generation probabilities were computed using a VDJ recombination model fitted to out-of-frame rearrangements, and the results were checked against IGoR. Hypergeometric tests were used in a later analysis to score TCR-TCR, TCR-HLA and TCR-CMV co-occurrence, with a repertoire-size bias correction applied to the TCR pairs. False discovery rates were estimated in a later analysis by permuting HLA or CMV assignments 20 times. In a later analysis, co-occurring TCRs were grouped using DBSCAN, with TCRdist sequence similarity added in when clustering inside HLA-allele-positive subsets. Repertoires with fewer than 30,000 or more than 120,000 public chains, plus five repertoires with anomalous nucleotide sharing, were excluded from co-occurrence clustering. Drawn from immuneACCESS, this table holds only the in-frame rearrangements with V and J called that TCRdb kept. Clones are partly lost; checked studies trace under half to an unresolved V gene and leave the rest unexplained. V, J and clone size reflect that table, while D and trimming were determined from the DNA. This sample comprises tens of thousands of clones, roughly 79% of them detected only once. In total, the top ten clones hold about 4% of the sample.

Details on this clone: It has no known antigen specificity. One base away there is no much larger clone; base qualities are not given.

Germline trimming amounts to 1 base on V and 4 bases on J, with 2 as the count of junction bases outside the gene matches. Sequences SGHVS (CDR1) and FNYEAQ (CDR2) are obtained from the germline V gene. The CDR3 goes from the cysteine to the phenylalanine over 14 residues. Of all the DNA, just the CDR3 is kept, 42 bases in frame from base 1. The cohort consisted of 650 to 850 healthy bone marrow donors. At the time of sampling, all cohort members were nominally healthy, though unrecorded immune exposures were likely present. The donor tested CMV seronegative, placing the donor among the 300 to 450 seronegative members of the cohort. A peripheral blood sample was collected from each donor, and TCR beta sequencing was performed on peripheral blood mononuclear cells. Genomic DNA was extracted from the blood cell samples with the Qiagen DNeasy Blood Extraction Kit.

The chain is encoded by TRBV7-6 joined to TRBJ1-1; TRBD1 aligns with 8 central bases. The sample was PBMCs. The TCR was taken from a woman aged 40 to 50 in good health and CMV-seronegative. Here the CDR3 is given as CASSLGQGSTEAFF. The DNA sequence is as follows: TGTGCCAGCAGCTTAGGACAGGGGAGCACTGAAGCTTTCTTT.